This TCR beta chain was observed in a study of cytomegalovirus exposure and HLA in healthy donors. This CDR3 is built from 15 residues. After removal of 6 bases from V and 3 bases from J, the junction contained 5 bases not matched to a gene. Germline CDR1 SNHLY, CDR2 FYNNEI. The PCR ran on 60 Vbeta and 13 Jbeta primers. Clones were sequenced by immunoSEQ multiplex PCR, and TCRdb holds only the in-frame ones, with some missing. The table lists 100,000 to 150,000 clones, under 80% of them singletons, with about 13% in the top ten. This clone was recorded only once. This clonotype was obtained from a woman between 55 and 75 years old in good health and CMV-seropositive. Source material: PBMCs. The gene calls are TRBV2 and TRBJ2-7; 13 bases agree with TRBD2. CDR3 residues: CASSLTSGGSYEQYF. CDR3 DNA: TGTGCCAGCAGCCTGACTAGCGGGGGGAGCTACGAGCAGTACTTC. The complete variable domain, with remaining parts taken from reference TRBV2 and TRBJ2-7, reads EPEVTQTPSHQVTQMGQEVILRCVPISNHLYFYWYRQILGQKVEFLVSFYNNEISEKSEIFDDQFSVERPDGSNFTLKIRSTKLEDSAMYFCASSLTSGGSYEQYFGPGTRLTVT.